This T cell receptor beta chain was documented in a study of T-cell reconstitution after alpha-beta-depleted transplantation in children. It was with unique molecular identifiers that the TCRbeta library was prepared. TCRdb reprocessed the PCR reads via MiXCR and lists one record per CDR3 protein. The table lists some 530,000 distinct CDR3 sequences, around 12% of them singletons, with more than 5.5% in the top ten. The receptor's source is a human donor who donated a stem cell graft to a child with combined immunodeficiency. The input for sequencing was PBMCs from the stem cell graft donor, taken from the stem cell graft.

CDR3 loop: CASSSSEGPEKLFF. Here the CDR3 DNA reads TGTGCCAGCAGTTCCTCCGAGGGGCCTGAAAAACTGTTTTTT. This chain uses TRBV6-2 or TRBV6-3 with TRBJ1-4; D is perhaps TRBD1 (5 bases). The CDR3 is 14 residues long. Per germline, CDR1 MNHEY and CDR2 SVGEGT. With 4 bases removed from V and 7 bases from J, the gap between germline ends came to 13 bases.